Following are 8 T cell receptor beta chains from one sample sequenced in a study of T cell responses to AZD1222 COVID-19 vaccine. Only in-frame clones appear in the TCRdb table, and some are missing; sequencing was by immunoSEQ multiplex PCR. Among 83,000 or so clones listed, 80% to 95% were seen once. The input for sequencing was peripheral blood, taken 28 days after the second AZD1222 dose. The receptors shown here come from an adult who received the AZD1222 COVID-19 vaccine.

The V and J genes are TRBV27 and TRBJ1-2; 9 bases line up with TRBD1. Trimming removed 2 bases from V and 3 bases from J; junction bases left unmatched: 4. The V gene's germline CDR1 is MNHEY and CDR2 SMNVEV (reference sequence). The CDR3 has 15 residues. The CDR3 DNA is TGTGCCAGCAGTTTAGGGACAGGGAACCACTATGGCTACACCTTC. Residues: CASSLGTGNHYGYTF.

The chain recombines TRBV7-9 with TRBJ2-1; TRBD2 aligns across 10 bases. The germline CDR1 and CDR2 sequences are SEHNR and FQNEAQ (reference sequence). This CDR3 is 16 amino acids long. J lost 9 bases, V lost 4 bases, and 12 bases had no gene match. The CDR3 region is CASSSIAGGLVGEQFF. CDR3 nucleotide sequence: TGTGCCAGCAGCTCGATAGCGGGAGGACTCGTAGGTGAGCAGTTCTTC.

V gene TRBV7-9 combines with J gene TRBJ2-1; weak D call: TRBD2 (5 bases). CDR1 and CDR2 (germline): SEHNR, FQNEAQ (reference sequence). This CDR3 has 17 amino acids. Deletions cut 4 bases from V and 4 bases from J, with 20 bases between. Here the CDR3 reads CASSSRKWTEDYNEQFF. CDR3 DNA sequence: TGTGCCAGCAGCTCCCGGAAATGGACGGAGGATTACAATGAGCAGTTCTTC.

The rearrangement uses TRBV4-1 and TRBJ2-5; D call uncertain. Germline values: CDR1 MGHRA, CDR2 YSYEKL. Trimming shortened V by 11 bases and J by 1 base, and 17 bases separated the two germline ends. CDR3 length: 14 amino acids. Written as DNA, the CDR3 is TGCGCCTCCTCACCCCCGCGCCTCCAAGAGACCCAGTACTTC. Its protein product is CASSPPRLQETQYF.

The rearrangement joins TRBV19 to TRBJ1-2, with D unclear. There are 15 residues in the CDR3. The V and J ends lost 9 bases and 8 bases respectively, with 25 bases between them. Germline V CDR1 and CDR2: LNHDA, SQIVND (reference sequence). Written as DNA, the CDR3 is TGTGCCAGCCTGTTCACATCCAAAGGTGATTGGGGCTACACCTTC. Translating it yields CASLFTSKGDWGYTF.

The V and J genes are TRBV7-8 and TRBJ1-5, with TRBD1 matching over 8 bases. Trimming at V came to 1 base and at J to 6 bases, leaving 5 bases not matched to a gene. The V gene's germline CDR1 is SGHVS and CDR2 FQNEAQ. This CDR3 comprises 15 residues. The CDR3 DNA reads TGTGCCAGCAGCTTAGGGACAGGGATGAGTCAGCCCCAGCATTTT. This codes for CASSLGTGMSQPQHF. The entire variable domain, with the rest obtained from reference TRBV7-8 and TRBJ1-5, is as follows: GAGVSQSPRYKVAKRGQDVALRCDPISGHVSLFWYQQALGQGPEFLTYFQNEAQLDKSGLPSDRFFAERPEGSVSTLKIQRTQQEDSAVYLCASSLGTGMSQPQHFGDGTRLSIL.

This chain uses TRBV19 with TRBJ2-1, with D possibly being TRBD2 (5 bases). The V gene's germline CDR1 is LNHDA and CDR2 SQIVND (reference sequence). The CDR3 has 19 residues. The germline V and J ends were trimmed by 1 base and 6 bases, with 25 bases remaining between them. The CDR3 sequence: CASSIGETKRGRRANEQFF. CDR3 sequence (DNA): TGTGCCAGTAGTATAGGGGAGACTAAACGCGGCCGACGGGCCAATGAGCAGTTCTTC.

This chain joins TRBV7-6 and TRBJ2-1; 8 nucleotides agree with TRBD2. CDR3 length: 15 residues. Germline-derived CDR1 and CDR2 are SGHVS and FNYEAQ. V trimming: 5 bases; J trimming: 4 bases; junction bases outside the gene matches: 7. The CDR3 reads CASSRSGIRYNEQFF. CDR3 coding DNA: TGTGCCAGCAGCCGTAGCGGGATCCGGTACAATGAGCAGTTCTTC.